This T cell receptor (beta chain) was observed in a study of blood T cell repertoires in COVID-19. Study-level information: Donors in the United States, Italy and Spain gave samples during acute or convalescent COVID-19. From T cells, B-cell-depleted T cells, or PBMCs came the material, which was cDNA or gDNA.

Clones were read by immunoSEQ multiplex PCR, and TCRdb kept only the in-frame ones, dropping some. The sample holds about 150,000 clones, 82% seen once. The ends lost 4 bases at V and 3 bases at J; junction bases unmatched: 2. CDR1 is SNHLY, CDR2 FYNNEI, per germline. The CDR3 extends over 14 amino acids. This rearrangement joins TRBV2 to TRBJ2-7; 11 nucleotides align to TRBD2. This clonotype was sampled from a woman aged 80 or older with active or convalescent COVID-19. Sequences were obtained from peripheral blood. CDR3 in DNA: TGTGCCAGCAGTGGGGGACTAGCGGTCTACGAGCAGTACTTC. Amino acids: CASSGGLAVYEQYF.